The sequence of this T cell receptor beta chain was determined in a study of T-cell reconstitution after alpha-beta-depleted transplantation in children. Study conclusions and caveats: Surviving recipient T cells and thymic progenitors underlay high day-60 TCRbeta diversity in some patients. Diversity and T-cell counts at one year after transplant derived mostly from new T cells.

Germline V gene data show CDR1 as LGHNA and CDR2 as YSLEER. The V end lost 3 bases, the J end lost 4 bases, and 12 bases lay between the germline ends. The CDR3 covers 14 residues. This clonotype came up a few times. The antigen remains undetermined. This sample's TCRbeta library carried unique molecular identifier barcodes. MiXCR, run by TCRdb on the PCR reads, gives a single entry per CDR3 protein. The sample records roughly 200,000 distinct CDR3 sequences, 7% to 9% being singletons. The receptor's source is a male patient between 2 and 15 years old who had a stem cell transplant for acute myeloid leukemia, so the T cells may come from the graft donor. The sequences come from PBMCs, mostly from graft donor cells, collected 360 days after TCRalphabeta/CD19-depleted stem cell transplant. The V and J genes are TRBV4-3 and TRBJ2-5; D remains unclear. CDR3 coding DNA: TGCGCCAGCAGCCAGCAGGTTTCTAGAGAGACCCAGTACTTC. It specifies CASSQQVSRETQYF.